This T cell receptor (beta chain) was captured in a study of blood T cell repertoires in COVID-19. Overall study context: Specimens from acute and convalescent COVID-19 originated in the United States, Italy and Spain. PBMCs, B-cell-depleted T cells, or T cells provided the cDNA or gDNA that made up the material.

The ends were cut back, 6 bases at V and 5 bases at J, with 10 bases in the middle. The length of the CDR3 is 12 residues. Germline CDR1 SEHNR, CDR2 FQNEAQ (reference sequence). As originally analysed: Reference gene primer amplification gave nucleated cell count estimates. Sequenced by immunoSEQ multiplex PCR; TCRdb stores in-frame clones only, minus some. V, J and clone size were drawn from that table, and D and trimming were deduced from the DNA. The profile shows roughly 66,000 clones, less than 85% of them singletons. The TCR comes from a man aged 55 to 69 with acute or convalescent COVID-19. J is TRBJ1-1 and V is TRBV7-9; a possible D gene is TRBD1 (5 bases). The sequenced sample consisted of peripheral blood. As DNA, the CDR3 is TGTGCCAGCAGAAAAAGACAGACTGAAGCTTTCTTT. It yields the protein CASRKRQTEAFF.